The rows below give T cell receptor beta chains drawn from one sample of a study of control samples from healthy donors and cancer patients. Sequencing was performed with immunoSEQ multiplex PCR; in TCRdb, only in-frame clones are kept and a portion is missing. The table records roughly 450,000 clones, over 75% of them present only once. What was sequenced was PBMCs. The origin of the receptors is a man in his forties with head and neck cancer. The CDR3 runs from the conserved cysteine through the conserved F or W. A D gene is named only where the DNA matches it firmly. A row's size may be missing; if present it is once, few, many or a size class.

j_call clone_size d_call v_call cdr3_nt cdr3_aa
TRBJ2-6 . . TRBV28 TGTGCCAGCACCCCCGATCCGGGGGTTGGCTCTGGGGCCAACGTCCTGACTTTC CASTPDPGVGSGANVLTF
TRBJ1-1 . TRBD1 TRBV7-9 TGTGCCAGCAGCTCGCGGGACAGGGGGGCCACTGAAGCTTTCTTT CASSSRDRGATEAFF
TRBJ2-7 . . TRBV10-3 TGTGCCATCAGTGTCCAGGGGCAAGACGAGCAGTACTTC CAISVQGQDEQYF
TRBJ2-7 . TRBD1 TRBV30 TGTGCCTGGAAGGGGACAGCCAATTCCTACGAGCAGTACTTC CAWKGTANSYEQYF
TRBJ1-5 once . TRBV24-1 TGTGCCACCAGTGAACAGGGTACGGGGAATCAGCCCCAGCATTTT CATSEQGTGNQPQHF
TRBJ2-5 . TRBD2 TRBV28 TGTGCCAGCAGCCGTAGCGGGAGCTTTAGGGAGACCCAGTACTTC CASSRSGSFRETQYF
TRBJ2-3 once . TRBV27 TGTGCCAGCAGTTCCACCCGGGACTGGCACACAGATACGCAGTATTTT CASSSTRDWHTDTQYF
TRBJ1-1 . TRBD1 TRBV30 TGTGCCTGGACACACCGGGACAGAAGGAACACTGAAGCTTTCTTT CAWTHRDRRNTEAFF
TRBJ2-7 . . TRBV6-6 TGTGCCAGCAGTTACTCGCTCAGCCTAAGCTCCTACGAGCAGTACTTC CASSYSLSLSSYEQYF
TRBJ2-7 . TRBD1 TRBV28 TGTGCCAGCAGCTCCTATTATGGGACAGCGTACGAGCAGTACTTC CASSSYYGTAYEQYF
TRBJ2-3 . TRBD1 TRBV5-6 TGTGCCAGCAGTCCCACCCCCCCAACAGGGGGCGCAGATACGCAGTATTTT CASSPTPPTGGADTQYF
TRBJ1-5 . TRBD1 TRBV6-6 TGTGCCAGCAGGGACAGGGGGCGCGAGAATCAGCCCCAGCATTTT CASRDRGRENQPQHF
TRBJ2-1 . . TRBV2 TGTGCCAGCAGTGAAGAAATCCACATAGGGCGGCAGTTCTTC CASSEEIHIGRQFF
TRBJ2-5 . . TRBV4-3 TGCGCCAGCAGCCTGTCCCCGGGCCGAGGAGAGACCCAGTACTTC CASSLSPGRGETQYF
TRBJ2-6 . . TRBV5-5 TGTGCCAGCAGCTTCTCGAGAGGGTCTGGGGCCAACGTCCTGACTTTC CASSFSRGSGANVLTF
TRBJ2-1 . . TRBV3-1/TRBV3-2 TGTGCCAGCAGCCTATTAGCGGCGTACAATGAGCAGTTCTTC CASSLLAAYNEQFF
TRBJ2-3 . . TRBV29-1 TGCAGCGTCCGGGCCGAGGCCGATACGCAGTATTTT CSVRAEADTQYF
TRBJ2-7 . TRBD1 TRBV18 TGTGCCAGCTCACCTGGCAGGGGGCCAACCTACGAGCAGTACTTC CASSPGRGPTYEQYF
TRBJ2-1 . TRBD2 TRBV12-3/TRBV12-4 TGTGCCAGCAGGGGGGGGGTCCTAGAGCAGTTCTTC CASRGGVLEQFF
TRBJ1-1 . . TRBV18 TGTGCCAGCTCACCAAGGGCCACCCCGAACACTGAAGCTTTCTTT CASSPRATPNTEAFF
TRBJ2-1 . . TRBV28 TGTGCCAGCAGTAAAGGGAGGAACTACAATGAGCAGTTCTTC CASSKGRNYNEQFF
TRBJ1-5 . TRBD1 TRBV27 TGTGCCAGCAGTCCACTGCGGACAGGGGGGAGGTTGAGCAATCAGCCCCAGCATTTT CASSPLRTGGRLSNQPQHF
TRBJ1-1 once . TRBV12-3/TRBV12-4 TGTGCCAGCACCACCCACCCGAACACTGAAGCTTTCTTT CASTTHPNTEAFF
TRBJ1-2 . . TRBV4-3 TGCGCCAGCAGCCGCGTCAGGAGCAACTATGGCTACACCTTC CASSRVRSNYGYTF
TRBJ2-1 . . TRBV9 TGTGCCAGCAGCCGAACCGTGGTTCCCCCCTACAATGAGCAGTTCTTC CASSRTVVPPYNEQFF
TRBJ1-5 . TRBD1 TRBV30 TGTGCCTGGAGCGAATGGACAGGGGGCAATCAGCCCCAGCATTTT CAWSEWTGGNQPQHF
TRBJ2-1 . TRBD2 TRBV30 TGTGCCTGGAGTCCGGGACTATACAATGAGCAGTTCTTC CAWSPGLYNEQFF
TRBJ2-1 . . TRBV6-5 TGTGCCAGCAGTCAACGGCCTAACTACAATGAGCAGTTCTTC CASSQRPNYNEQFF
TRBJ1-1 . . TRBV7-2 TGTGCCAGCAGCTTAGCTCTAAACACGAACACTGAAGCTTTCTTT CASSLALNTNTEAFF
TRBJ1-5 . . TRBV30 TGTGCCTGGAGTGGAGGGTCAAAGCCCCAGCATTTT CAWSGGSKPQHF
TRBJ2-1 . . TRBV7-3 TGTGCCAGCAGCTTCCTAGAGAGCTCCTACAATGAGCAGTTCTTC CASSFLESSYNEQFF
TRBJ1-2 . . TRBV16 TGTGCCAGCAGCCTCCGTATCGAGAATAACTATGGCTACACCTTC CASSLRIENNYGYTF
TRBJ2-5 . . TRBV7-9 TGTGCCAGCAGCGAAGTTCAGGGGCTCCTCAGGGAGACCCAGTACTTC CASSEVQGLLRETQYF
TRBJ1-3 . TRBD1 TRBV7-9 TGTGCCAGCAGCCCGCCGGGACAGGGCGCCTCTGGAAACACCATATATTTT CASSPPGQGASGNTIYF
TRBJ2-7 . . TRBV28 TGTGCCAGCTCAGGGATATCGGCCTACGAGCAGTACTTC CASSGISAYEQYF
TRBJ2-7 . . TRBV29-1 TGCAGCGCCAGGGGTTTTGGCTCCTACGAGCAGTACTTC CSARGFGSYEQYF
TRBJ2-7 . . TRBV24-1 TGTGCCACCAGTGATGGAGGGGACAGTCCCTCCTACGAGCAGTACTTC CATSDGGDSPSYEQYF
TRBJ1-6 . TRBD1 TRBV4-2 TGTGCCAGCAGCCTCTCGACAGGGGGTAATTCACCCCTCCACTTT CASSLSTGGNSPLHF
TRBJ2-3 . TRBD2 TRBV28 TGTGCCAGCAGTTCACTAGCGGGGTCCCCAGATACGCAGTATTTT CASSSLAGSPDTQYF
TRBJ2-4 . TRBD1 TRBV4-2 TGTGCCAGCAGCCAAGATCTAAGGGAAAGGGGGCGGGAAAACATTCAGTACTTC CASSQDLRERGRENIQYF
TRBJ2-5 . . TRBV21-1 TGTGCCAGCAACTCTGTTCCGGGACTAGCGGGAAGAGAGACCCAGTACTTC CASNSVPGLAGRETQYF
TRBJ1-1 . . TRBV6-5 TGTGCCAGCACCAAAGAGGGAATTAACACTGAAGCTTTCTTT CASTKEGINTEAFF
TRBJ1-3 . . TRBV7-2 TGTGCCAGCAGCTTAGGTGGACAAAGCTCTGGAAACACCATATATTTT CASSLGGQSSGNTIYF